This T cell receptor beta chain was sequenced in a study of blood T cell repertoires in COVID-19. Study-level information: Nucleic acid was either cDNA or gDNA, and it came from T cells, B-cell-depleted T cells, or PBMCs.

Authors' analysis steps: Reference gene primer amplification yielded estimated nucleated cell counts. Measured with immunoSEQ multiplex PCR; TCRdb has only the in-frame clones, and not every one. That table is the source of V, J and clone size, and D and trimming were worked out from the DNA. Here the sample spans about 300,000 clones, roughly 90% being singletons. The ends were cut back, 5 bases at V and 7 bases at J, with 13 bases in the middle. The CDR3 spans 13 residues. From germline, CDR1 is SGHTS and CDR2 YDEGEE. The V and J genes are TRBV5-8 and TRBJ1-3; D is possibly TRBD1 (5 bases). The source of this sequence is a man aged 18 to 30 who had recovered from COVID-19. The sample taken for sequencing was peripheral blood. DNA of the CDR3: TGTGCCAGCAGGGGGCTAAATCGGAACACCATATATTTT. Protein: CASRGLNRNTIYF.